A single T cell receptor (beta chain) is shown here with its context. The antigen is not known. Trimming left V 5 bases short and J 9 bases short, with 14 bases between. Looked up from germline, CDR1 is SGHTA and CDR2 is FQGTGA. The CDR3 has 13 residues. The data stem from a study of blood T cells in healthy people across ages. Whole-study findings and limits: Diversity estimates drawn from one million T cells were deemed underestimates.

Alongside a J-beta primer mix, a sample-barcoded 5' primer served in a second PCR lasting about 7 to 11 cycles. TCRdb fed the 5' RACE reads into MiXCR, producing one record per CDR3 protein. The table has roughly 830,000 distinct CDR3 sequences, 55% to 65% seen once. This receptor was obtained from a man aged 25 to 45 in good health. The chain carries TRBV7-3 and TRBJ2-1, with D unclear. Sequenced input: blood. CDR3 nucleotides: TGTGCCAGCAGCGCCAGATATGCCAGTGAGCAGTTCTTC. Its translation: CASSARYASEQFF.